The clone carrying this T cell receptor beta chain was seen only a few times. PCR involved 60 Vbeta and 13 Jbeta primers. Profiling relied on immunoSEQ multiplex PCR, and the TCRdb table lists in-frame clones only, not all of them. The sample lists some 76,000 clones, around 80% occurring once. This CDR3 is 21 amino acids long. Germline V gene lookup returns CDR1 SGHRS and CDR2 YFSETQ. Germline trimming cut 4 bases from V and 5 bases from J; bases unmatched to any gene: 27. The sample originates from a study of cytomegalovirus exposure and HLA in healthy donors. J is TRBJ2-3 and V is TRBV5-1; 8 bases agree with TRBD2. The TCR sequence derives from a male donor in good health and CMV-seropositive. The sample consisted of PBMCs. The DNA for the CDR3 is TGCGCCAGCAGCAATCCTCAAGGACTAGCCGGAATAAACCTCCACAAAGATACGCAGTATTTT. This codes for CASSNPQGLAGINLHKDTQYF.